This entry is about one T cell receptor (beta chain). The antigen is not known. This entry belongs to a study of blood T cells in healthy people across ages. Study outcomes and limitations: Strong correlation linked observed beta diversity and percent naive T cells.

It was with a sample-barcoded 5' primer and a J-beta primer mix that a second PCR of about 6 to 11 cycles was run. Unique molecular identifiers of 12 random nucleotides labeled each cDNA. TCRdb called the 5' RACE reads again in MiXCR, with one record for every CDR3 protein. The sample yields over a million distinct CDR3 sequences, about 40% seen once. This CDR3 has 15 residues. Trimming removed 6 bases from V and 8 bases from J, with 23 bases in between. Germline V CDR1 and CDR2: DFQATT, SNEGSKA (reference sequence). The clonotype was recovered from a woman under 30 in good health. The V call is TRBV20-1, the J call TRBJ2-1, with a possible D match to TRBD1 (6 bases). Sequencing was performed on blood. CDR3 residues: CSAHPQAGDWDEQFF. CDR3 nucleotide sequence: TGCAGTGCCCACCCTCAGGCAGGGGATTGGGATGAGCAGTTCTTC.